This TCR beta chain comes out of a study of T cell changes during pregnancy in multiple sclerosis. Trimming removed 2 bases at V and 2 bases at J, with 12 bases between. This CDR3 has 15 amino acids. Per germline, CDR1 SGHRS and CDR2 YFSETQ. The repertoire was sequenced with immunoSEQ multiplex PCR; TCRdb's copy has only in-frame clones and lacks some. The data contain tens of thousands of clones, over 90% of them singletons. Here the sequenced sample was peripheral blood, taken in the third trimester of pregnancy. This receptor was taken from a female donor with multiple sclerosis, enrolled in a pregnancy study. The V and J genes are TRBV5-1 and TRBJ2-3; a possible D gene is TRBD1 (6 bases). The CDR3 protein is CASSLIGGYTDTQYF. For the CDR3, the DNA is TGCGCCAGCAGCTTAATAGGGGGTTACACAGATACGCAGTATTTT.